These T cell receptor beta chains were read from a single sample in a study of blood T cell repertoires in COVID-19. Measured with immunoSEQ multiplex PCR; TCRdb has only the in-frame clones, and not every one. The sample holds approximately 19,000 clones, roughly 93% seen once. Sequenced input: peripheral blood. These receptors came from a human donor in a cohort sampled during active COVID-19. Both conserved end residues are part of each CDR3. The order of the fields is V gene, D gene, J gene, clone size, CDR3 protein, CDR3 DNA. A D gene is named only where the DNA matches it firmly. Size values are once, few and many counts, or a class for expanded clones, and some rows have none.

>TRBV4-3|NA|TRBJ2-1|NA
CASRRDLAFNNEQFF
TGCGCCAGCAGGCGGGACTTAGCCTTCAACAATGAGCAGTTCTTC
>TRBV6-5|NA|TRBJ2-5|NA
CASSPAFDGEETQYF
TGTGCCAGCAGTCCTGCTTTTGACGGGGAAGAGACCCAGTACTTC
>TRBV2|TRBD1|TRBJ1-1|NA
CASISDRGYTEAFF
TGTGCCAGCATCTCCGACAGGGGATACACTGAAGCTTTCTTT
>TRBV7-8|NA|TRBJ2-3|once
CASSLSVMGPQADTQYF
TGTGCCAGCAGCTTATCAGTCATGGGGCCACAAGCGGATACGCAGTATTTT
>TRBV5-1|NA|TRBJ2-5|NA
CASSFSGETQYF
TGCGCCAGCAGCTTTTCGGGGGAGACCCAGTACTTC
>TRBV24-1|NA|TRBJ1-2|NA
CATSDSNYYGYTF
TGTGCCACCAGTGATTCAAATTACTATGGCTACACCTTC
>TRBV7-2|NA|TRBJ2-5|NA
CASSRGYQETQYF
TGTGCCAGCAGCAGGGGGTACCAAGAGACCCAGTACTTC
>TRBV2|TRBD1|TRBJ2-6|NA
CASRTGARSAGANVLTF
TGTGCCAGTCGAACAGGGGCGCGGAGTGCCGGGGCCAACGTCCTGACTTTC
>TRBV29-1|NA|TRBJ1-4|NA
CSVEVRGRNEKLFF
TGCAGCGTTGAAGTCAGGGGAAGGAATGAAAAACTGTTTTTT
>TRBV9|TRBD2|TRBJ2-7|NA
CASSVGSGTGEQYF
TGTGCCAGCAGCGTAGGAAGCGGGACGGGGGAGCAGTACTTC
>TRBV19|NA|TRBJ1-6|NA
CASSPGTRGNSPLHF
TGTGCCAGTAGTCCCGGGACCCGGGGGAATTCACCCCTCCACTTT
>TRBV12-3/TRBV12-4|NA|TRBJ2-7|NA
CASSFRVYEQYF
TGTGCCAGCAGTTTTAGAGTCTACGAGCAGTACTTC
>TRBV7-8|TRBD1|TRBJ2-7|NA
CASRTGVEQYF
TGTGCCAGCAGAACAGGGGTCGAGCAGTACTTC
>TRBV24-1|NA|TRBJ2-7|NA
CATSSAAGRIYEQYF
TGTGCCACCAGTAGTGCGGCGGGGAGGATCTACGAGCAGTACTTC
>TRBV24-1|TRBD2|TRBJ2-3|NA
CATGVRRGTSKTSTDTQYF
TGTGCCACCGGGGTGCGGCGGGGGACTTCCAAAACTAGCACAGATACGCAGTATTTT
>TRBV7-2|NA|TRBJ2-7|NA
CASSPAYEQYF
TGTGCCAGCAGCCCCGCCTACGAGCAGTACTTC
>TRBV7-9|NA|TRBJ2-7|NA
CASSWTEAYEQYF
TGTGCCAGCAGCTGGACAGAAGCCTACGAGCAGTACTTC
>TRBV9|NA|TRBJ2-2|NA
CASSADKYTGELFF
TGTGCCAGCAGCGCGGACAAATACACCGGGGAGCTGTTTTTT
>TRBV9|NA|TRBJ2-1|NA
CASSVGTARGNEQFF
TGTGCCAGCAGCGTCGGGACTGCTCGGGGCAATGAGCAGTTCTTC
>TRBV19|TRBD1|TRBJ1-1|once
CASSIDRQGNTEAFF
TGTGCCAGTAGTATCGACCGACAGGGGAACACTGAAGCTTTCTTT
>TRBV6-5|TRBD1|TRBJ1-1|once
CASSYPGQEAFF
TGTGCCAGCAGTTACCCGGGACAGGAAGCTTTCTTT
>TRBV4-3|TRBD1|TRBJ2-3|NA
CASSPLRQGRPDTQYF
TGCGCCAGCAGCCCCTTAAGACAGGGGAGGCCAGATACGCAGTATTTT
>TRBV7-2|TRBD2|TRBJ2-1|NA
CASGILAGYNEQFF
TGTGCCAGCGGGATTCTAGCGGGGTACAATGAGCAGTTCTTC
>TRBV11-2|TRBD2|TRBJ2-7|few
CASSSRKGAGLYEQYF
TGTGCCAGCAGCTCCCGGAAGGGAGCGGGACTCTACGAGCAGTACTTC
>TRBV5-4|NA|TRBJ1-1|NA
CASSLGPSGEAFF
TGTGCCAGCAGCTTGGGTCCTTCCGGGGAAGCTTTCTTT
>TRBV30|TRBD1|TRBJ2-1|NA
CAWDVTGGSWYEQFF
TGTGCCTGGGACGTAACAGGGGGCTCATGGTATGAGCAGTTCTTC
>TRBV7-9|NA|TRBJ1-1|NA
CASSLGTDTEAFF
TGTGCCAGCAGCCTCGGGACTGACACTGAAGCTTTCTTT
>TRBV9|NA|TRBJ2-3|NA
CASSVFSGADTQYF
TGTGCCAGCAGCGTATTCAGCGGAGCAGATACGCAGTATTTT
>TRBV28|NA|TRBJ1-3|NA
CASSLYSSGNTIYF
TGTGCCAGCAGTTTGTATTCCTCTGGAAACACCATATATTTT
>TRBV27|NA|TRBJ2-2|NA
CASSLSGYTGELFF
TGTGCCAGCAGTTTGTCGGGATACACCGGGGAGCTGTTTTTT
>TRBV28|TRBD1|TRBJ2-7|few
CASSLRTGGNYEQYF
TGTGCCAGCAGTTTAAGGACAGGGGGAAACTACGAGCAGTACTTC
>TRBV7-8|TRBD1|TRBJ1-1|NA
CASSPGQGNTEAFF
TGTGCCAGCAGCCCGGGACAGGGGAACACTGAAGCTTTCTTT
>TRBV3-1/TRBV3-2|NA|TRBJ2-7|NA
CASSPSAGASSYEQYF
TGTGCCAGCAGCCCCTCGGCGGGGGCCAGCTCCTACGAGCAGTACTTC
>TRBV4-3|TRBD1|TRBJ1-6|NA
CASSQTTGENSPLHF
TGCGCCAGCAGCCAGACGACAGGGGAGAATTCACCCCTCCACTTT
>TRBV2|TRBD2|TRBJ2-1|NA
CASTLKGASGAPYNEQFF
TGTGCCAGCACCTTGAAAGGGGCTAGCGGGGCTCCCTACAATGAGCAGTTCTTC
>TRBV13|TRBD2|TRBJ2-3|NA
CASRSGGADTQYF
TGTGCCAGCAGGTCCGGGGGGGCAGATACGCAGTATTTT
>TRBV24-1|NA|TRBJ1-5|NA
CASASRGGDQPQHF
TGTGCCTCCGCGTCGAGGGGGGGGGATCAGCCCCAGCATTTT
>TRBV11-2|TRBD1|TRBJ2-3|NA
CASSRRGLGITDTQYF
TGTGCCAGCAGCCGAAGGGGGCTGGGGATCACAGATACGCAGTATTTT
>TRBV19|TRBD1|TRBJ1-5|NA
CATTGESNSNQPQHF
TGTGCCACCACAGGGGAGTCAAATAGCAATCAGCCCCAGCATTTT
>TRBV30|TRBD1|TRBJ2-4|NA
CAWSGGSSTGAIAKNIQYF
TGTGCCTGGAGTGGGGGATCTTCTACAGGGGCAATAGCCAAAAACATTCAGTACTTC
>TRBV9|NA|TRBJ1-1|NA
CASSVDGTGGTEAFF
TGTGCCAGCAGCGTAGATGGCACGGGGGGCACTGAAGCTTTCTTT
>TRBV6-5|TRBD1|TRBJ1-2|NA
CASANRGANYGYTF
TGTGCCAGCGCTAACAGGGGTGCGAACTATGGCTACACCTTC
>TRBV13|NA|TRBJ1-6|NA
CATSRGRGAGSPLHF
TGTGCCACCAGCCGGGGGCGGGGGGCCGGGTCACCCCTCCACTTT
>TRBV10-3|TRBD2|TRBJ2-5|NA
CAIRPTSGTQETQYF
TGTGCCATTCGACCCACTAGCGGGACTCAAGAGACCCAGTACTTC
>TRBV9|TRBD2|TRBJ2-5|NA
CASSENIAGALETQYF
TGTGCCAGCAGCGAGAACATAGCGGGGGCCCTTGAGACCCAGTACTTC
>TRBV7-2|TRBD1|TRBJ2-7|NA
CASSLPGGGLYEQYF
TGTGCCAGCAGCTTGCCAGGGGGCGGACTCTACGAGCAGTACTTC
>TRBV7-5|NA|TRBJ1-1|NA
CVRSLGWRGVLSTEAFF
TGTGTCAGAAGCTTAGGATGGCGGGGAGTCCTTAGCACTGAAGCTTTCTTT
>TRBV11-2|NA|TRBJ1-1|NA
CASSVRHSPEAFF
TGTGCCAGCAGCGTTCGACACTCACCCGAAGCTTTCTTT
>TRBV19|NA|TRBJ1-1|once
CASSIAMNTEAFF
TGTGCCAGTAGTATAGCTATGAACACTGAAGCTTTCTTT
>TRBV28|NA|TRBJ1-4|NA
CASSEAGGRNEKLFF
TGTGCCAGCAGTGAAGCGGGGGGGCGGAATGAAAAACTGTTTTTT
>TRBV4-2|NA|TRBJ1-5|few
CASRTSGISNQPQHF
TGTGCCAGCAGAACCTCGGGGATTAGCAATCAGCCCCAGCATTTT
>TRBV7-9|TRBD1|TRBJ2-1|NA
CASSSTGDEQFF
TGTGCCAGCAGTTCGACAGGGGATGAGCAGTTCTTC
>TRBV28|NA|TRBJ2-2|NA
CASSLAQLTGELFF
TGTGCCAGCAGTTTAGCGCAACTCACCGGGGAGCTGTTTTTT
>TRBV6-5|TRBD1|TRBJ1-2|NA
CASSYRGQGAYGYTF
TGTGCCAGCAGTTATCGTGGGCAGGGGGCTTATGGCTACACCTTC
>TRBV14|NA|TRBJ1-1|NA
CASSQAGNTEAFF
TGTGCCAGCAGCCAAGCAGGAAACACTGAAGCTTTCTTT